This T cell receptor beta chain was captured by sequencing in a study of CD8+ T cells in alopecia areata. Turning to the study itself: It was 6 to 18 months of tofacitinib, and then there were 6 months off drug.

Indicated treatment: oral pan-JAK inhibitor, 5-10 mg twice daily. Those with alopecia areata gave lesional scalp punch biopsies and peripheral blood. Study conclusions and caveats: Normal scalp had lower clonality than lesional scalp, with alopecia totalis/universalis lesions showing this most strongly.

Once RNA had been extracted, it was reverse transcribed into cDNA to act as the sequencing template. Profiling relied on immunoSEQ multiplex PCR, and the TCRdb table lists in-frame clones only, not all of them. The sample has approximately 150,000 clones; less than 75% are singletons. CDR3 length: 13 residues. V trimming: 3 bases; J trimming: 2 bases; junction bases outside the gene matches: 0. Germline CDR1 reads SGHRS; CDR2 reads YFSETQ. Points on this clone: What it binds is unknown.

The receptor was derived from a human donor with alopecia areata. The chain uses TRBV5-1 and TRBJ2-7, with 9 bases matching TRBD1. The sample consisted of CD4+ T cells sorted from blood, taken at approximately week 60, from a patient treated with tofacitinib. The CDR3 loop reads CASSWDRAYEQYF. Here the CDR3 DNA reads TGCGCCAGCAGCTGGGACAGGGCCTACGAGCAGTACTTC.